This is a list of T cell receptor beta chains from one sample in a study of blood T cell repertoires in COVID-19. Produced via immunoSEQ multiplex PCR; TCRdb's table is partial and in-frame only. The sample lists 300,000 to 450,000 clones, approximately 90% occurring once. The specimen sequenced was PBMCs or T cells enriched from blood (not recorded which). All receptors derive from a woman between 18 and 29 years old who had recovered from COVID-19. CDR3s include the opening cysteine and the closing phenylalanine or tryptophan. Each record gives: V gene, D gene, J gene, clone size, CDR3 DNA, CDR3 protein. The D gene is left open where the match is weak. The size field is filled for only some rows; it gives once, few, many or a size class.

TRBV19	.	TRBJ1-1	.	TGTGCCAGTAGTATTAGGGGTGTGGAAGCTTTCTTT	CASSIRGVEAFF
TRBV19	.	TRBJ2-4	.	TGTGCCAGTAGTGGTGGTTCAGGGGCCAAAAACATTCAGTACTTC	CASSGGSGAKNIQYF
TRBV5-4	.	TRBJ1-2	.	TGTGCCAGCAGCTTGGGCGTTGGCTACACCTTC	CASSLGVGYTF
TRBV19	.	TRBJ1-5	few	TGTGCCAGTAGTATATCGTCTGCCTATAGCAATCAGCCCCAGCATTTT	CASSISSAYSNQPQHF
TRBV6-2/TRBV6-3	TRBD2	TRBJ2-2	.	TGTGCCAGCAGCCAGGGGACTAGAAAGAACACCGGGGAGCTGTTTTTT	CASSQGTRKNTGELFF
TRBV28	TRBD1	TRBJ2-7	.	TGTGCCAGCAGTTTAACAGGGGGCTTATTGTACTTC	CASSLTGGLLYF
TRBV24-1	.	TRBJ1-2	.	TGTGCCACCAGTGATTTAAACATCCTGACCTTC	CATSDLNILTF
TRBV25-1	TRBD2	TRBJ2-3	.	TGTGCCAGCAGTGAATTTGGTGGGGAGGGTCAGGGCACGCAGTATTTT	CASSEFGGEGQGTQYF
TRBV10-3	.	TRBJ1-6	.	TGTGCCATCGGGGGAGGCGGACCCTATAATTCACCCCTCCACTTT	CAIGGGGPYNSPLHF
TRBV10-1	.	TRBJ2-7	.	TGCGCCAGCAGCTTCAAGGACGGGATGTACGAGCAGTACTTC	CASSFKDGMYEQYF
TRBV7-2	.	TRBJ1-3	few	TGTGCCAGCAGCTCAGATGGCATCTCTGGAAACACCATATATTTT	CASSSDGISGNTIYF
TRBV2	TRBD1	TRBJ1-5	.	TGTGCCAGCAGGGCTGACAGGGACAATCAGCCCCAGCATTTT	CASRADRDNQPQHF
TRBV20-1	.	TRBJ1-2	.	TGCAGTGCTAGTCCACTGATGGGGGGGCTCGATGGCTACACCTTC	CSASPLMGGLDGYTF
TRBV7-6	TRBD2	TRBJ2-3	.	TGTGCCAGCAGCCAGGGACTAGCGGGGCCAGATACGCAGTATTTT	CASSQGLAGPDTQYF
TRBV6-5	TRBD1	TRBJ1-2	.	TGTGCCAGCAGTCGGACAGGGGGCTATGGCTACACCTTC	CASSRTGGYGYTF
TRBV30	.	TRBJ2-7	once	TGTGCCTGGAGTGTACCAGGACACCCGAGCTCCTACGAGCAGTACTTC	CAWSVPGHPSSYEQYF
TRBV27	.	TRBJ2-3	.	TGTGCCAGCAGTTGGGTAGCAACAGATACGCAGTATTTT	CASSWVATDTQYF
TRBV25-1	.	TRBJ2-7	.	TGTGCCAGCCCAGGTGGAGAACCTCAGGGCGAGCAGTACTTC	CASPGGEPQGEQYF
TRBV4-1	.	TRBJ2-7	.	TGCGCCAGCAGCCAGCAGACGGCGAGGGTCAACGAGCAGTACTTC	CASSQQTARVNEQYF
TRBV28	.	TRBJ2-2	.	TGTGCCAGCAGTTTCATGGGAGGAGTCACCGGGGAGCTGTTTTTT	CASSFMGGVTGELFF
TRBV12-3/TRBV12-4	.	TRBJ1-2	.	TGTGCCAGCAGTTTTAAACGGGACTATGGCTACACCTTC	CASSFKRDYGYTF
TRBV4-3	TRBD1	TRBJ1-1	once	TGCGCCAGCAGCCAGAAGACAGGGACTGAAGCTTTCTTT	CASSQKTGTEAFF
TRBV9	.	TRBJ1-4	once	TGTGCCAGCAGCGTAGTACCGAGCCCCAGGGGAAAGGAAAAACTGTTTTTT	CASSVVPSPRGKEKLFF